A single sample is the source of the 27 T cell receptor beta chains below, sequenced in a study of vaccination and CD4 T cells after COVID-19 (dated by TCRdb to between 2022 and 2023). The antigens these receptors bind are not known. Taken with the paper, the label for treatment or condition translates to: approximately 9-day PBMC culture with coronavirus spike peptide pools or control peptides (ViraFEST assay). The library relied on PCR. Sequencing relied on an Illumina iSeq 100. At the Johns Hopkins FTIC core, DNA from the cultured CD4+ T cells underwent TCR sequencing with the Oncomine TCR Beta short-read assay. Through fastp at Q25 and MiXCR, TCRdb rebuilt clones from the public reads, retaining in-frame beta chains. Each entry merges the rows of one CDR3 protein and shows their most common DNA and genes. Recorded for this sample are 16,000 or so distinct CDR3 sequences; 45% to 65% of them occurred a single time. Jointly, the top ten make up roughly 9.1% of the sample.

The source material was CD4+ T cells from blood, cultured in vitro. Receptors originate from a human donor who had recovered from COVID-19.

V and J are TRBV19 and TRBJ1-5; 7 bases align to TRBD1. The CDR3 sequence is 17 residues long. V shed 3 bases and J 0 bases; nucleotides not matched to a gene: 8. CDR1 and CDR2 from the germline V gene are LNHDA and SQIVND (reference sequence). The CDR3 region is CASSIRRGQGSNQPQHF. DNA of the CDR3: TGTGCCAGTAGTATTCGTAGGGGGCAAGGTAGCAATCAGCCCCAGCATTTT.

The chain uses TRBV20-1 and TRBJ1-2, with D unresolved. The CDR3 runs to 13 residues. Germline CDR1 reads DFQATT; CDR2 reads SNEGSKA (reference sequence). The V gene lost 7 bases and the J gene lost 5 bases, with 17 bases spanning the gap. CDR3 in DNA: TGCAGTGTCGTACGTAAAGAAGGATATGGCTACACCTTC. It is translated as CSVVRKEGYGYTF.

This clonotype has only a few counts. The CDR3 reads CASKVRARSGSGANVLTF. The DNA for the CDR3 is TGTGCCAGCAAGGTCAGGGCACGGTCTGGGTCTGGGGCCAACGTCCTGACTTTC. V is TRBV6-1 and J is TRBJ2-6; maybe TRBD1 (5 bases). Germline V gene data show CDR1 as MNHNS and CDR2 as SASEGT. The CDR3 consists of 18 residues. Trimming removed 7 bases at V and 1 base at J, with 20 bases between.

This clonotype has more than one count but fewer than ten. V and J are TRBV12-3 or TRBV12-4 and TRBJ2-3; no clear D gene. CDR3 length: 11 amino acids. The V end was cut by 2 bases, the J end by 7 bases, with 4 bases between. The CDR3: CASSLRNTQYF. Here the CDR3 DNA reads TGTGCCAGCAGTTTAAGGAATACGCAGTATTTT.

The gene calls are TRBV20-1 and TRBJ2-1; no clear D. V was cut by 3 bases and J by 8 bases, with 17 bases left in between. CDR3 length: 14 amino acids. The germline V gene encodes CDR1 DFQATT and CDR2 SNEGSKA (reference sequence). The CDR3 is CSASVRRVWDEQFF. For the CDR3, the DNA is TGCAGTGCTAGTGTCCGAAGGGTTTGGGATGAGCAGTTCTTC.

Only a few counts were recorded for this clonotype. The chain uses TRBV20-1 and TRBJ2-7; D may be TRBD1 (5 bases). The CDR3 has 12 amino acids. Germline lookup yields CDR1 DFQATT and CDR2 SNEGSKA (reference sequence). V lost 4 bases to trimming and J lost 7 bases, with 14 bases between them. The CDR3: CSATFQGREQYF. Written as DNA, the CDR3 is TGCAGTGCTACCTTCCAGGGTAGGGAGCAGTACTTC.

The CDR3 DNA is TGTGCCAGCAGTTCCCCCGGGACAGGGATGGCAGATACGCAGTATTTT. Residues: CASSSPGTGMADTQYF. The chain carries TRBV28 and TRBJ2-3, with 9 nucleotides matching TRBD1. Unmatched junction bases numbered 9, after V lost 4 bases and J lost 4 bases. Germline V gene lookup returns CDR1 MDHEN and CDR2 SYDVKM. The CDR3 is made up of 16 amino acids.

The chain recombines TRBV5-4 with TRBJ2-6; D not certain. Germline V CDR1 and CDR2: SGHNT, YYREEE (reference sequence). The CDR3 extends over 16 amino acids. V shed 2 bases and J shed 0 bases, with 9 bases lying between them. The CDR3 sequence: CASSFLGVSGANVLTF. CDR3 sequence (DNA): TGTGCCAGCAGCTTCCTGGGCGTCTCTGGGGCCAACGTCCTGACTTTC. Together with reference TRBV5-4 and TRBJ2-6, the CDR3 gives the full variable domain: ETGVTQSPTHLIKTRGQQVTLRCSSQSGHNTVSWYQQALGQGPQFIFQYYREEENGRGNFPPRFSGLQFPNYSSELNVNALELDDSALYLCASSFLGVSGANVLTFGAGSRLTVL.

This chain connects TRBV7-9 to TRBJ1-5; 10 nucleotides line up with TRBD1. V dropped 5 bases and J dropped 3; count of bases not matched to a gene: 4. Germline CDR1 reads SEHNR; CDR2 reads FQNEAQ (reference sequence). This CDR3 is 15 amino acids long. In DNA form, the CDR3 reads TGTGCCAGCAGCCCCGGGACAGGGGCCAATCAGCCCCAGCATTTT. This translates into CASSPGTGANQPQHF.

V gene TRBV10-2 combines with J gene TRBJ2-1; 9 bases agree with TRBD2. V lost 4 bases to trimming and J lost 6 bases; unmatched junction nucleotides: 4. The CDR3 loop spans 14 amino acids. Looked up from germline, CDR1 is WSHSY and CDR2 is SAAADI. CDR3 sequence reads: CASSGLAGFNEQFF. DNA of the CDR3: TGCGCCAGCAGTGGGCTAGCGGGGTTCAATGAGCAGTTCTTC.

The V and J genes are TRBV7-3 and TRBJ2-3, with D perhaps matching TRBD1 (5 bases). This CDR3 is built from 13 residues. Trimming took 5 bases from V and 4 from J, leaving 10 bases between them. Germline loops: CDR1 SGHTA, CDR2 FQGTGA. CDR3 sequence reads: CASSRRGSDTQYF. The CDR3, as DNA: TGTGCCAGCAGCCGTAGGGGATCAGATACGCAGTATTTT.

For the CDR3, the DNA is TGTGCCAGCAGTTTGTTTAACTATGGCTACACCTTC. It translates to CASSLFNYGYTF. The chain carries TRBV28 and TRBJ1-2; D is unresolved. CDR1 is MDHEN, CDR2 SYDVKM, per germline. Trimming removed 3 bases from V and 1 base from J, with 3 bases in between. CDR3 length: 12 residues.

The CDR3, as DNA: TGTGCCAGCCGGTTTGGCACAGATACGCAGTATTTT. Protein sequence: CASRFGTDTQYF. The chain combines TRBV12-3 or TRBV12-4 with TRBJ2-3; no definite D call. The V and J ends lost 8 bases and 1 base respectively, with 7 bases between them. The CDR3 is 12 amino acids.

The sample holds a few counts of this clonotype. This chain joins TRBV12-3 or TRBV12-4 and TRBJ2-2; perhaps TRBD2 as D (5 bases). V was trimmed by 3 bases and J by 1 base, leaving 9 bases between them. The CDR3 is 15 residues long. CDR3 in amino acids: CASSLMDLNTGELFF. The DNA of the CDR3 is TGTGCCAGCAGTTTGATGGACTTGAACACCGGGGAGCTGTTTTTT.

The CDR3 reads CAITRGAGVSEQFF. The DNA for the CDR3 is TGTGCCATCACCCGCGGAGCGGGAGTATCTGAGCAGTTCTTC. The chain links TRBV10-3 to TRBJ2-1, with 8 bases lining up with TRBD2. CDR1 is ENHRY, CDR2 SYGVKD, per germline. The V gene end was trimmed by 7 bases and the J gene end by 9 bases; junction bases not matched to a gene: 11. The length of the CDR3 is 14 residues.

For this clonotype: A much larger clone differs by one base, so this may be a read error. This chain uses TRBV15 with TRBJ1-2; the D is unclear. The V end was cut by 1 base, the J end by 1 base, with 16 bases between. This CDR3 spans 17 amino acids. Per the germline V gene, CDR1 is LNHNV and CDR2 is YYDKDF (reference sequence). In DNA, the CDR3 is TGTGCCACCAGCAGAGGAGGAAGTCTGGCCCTTAACTATGGCTACACCTTC. Translated: CATSRGGSLALNYGYTF.

The J gene is TRBJ2-3, the V gene TRBV24-1; D perhaps matches TRBD1 (6 bases). Germline loops: CDR1 KGHDR, CDR2 SFDVKD. This CDR3 spans 16 amino acids. Trimming cost V 1 base and J 2 bases, with 12 bases left between them. As DNA, the CDR3 is TGTGCCACCAGTGATTTAACCAGGGGTGTCACAGATACGCAGTATTTT. As protein: CATSDLTRGVTDTQYF.

This chain connects TRBV7-9 to TRBJ2-5; D might be TRBD2 (6 bases). CDR3 length: 15 residues. The V end lost 5 bases, the J end lost 1 base, and 14 bases lay between the germline ends. The germline gives CDR1 SEHNR, CDR2 FQNEAQ (reference sequence). CDR3 in DNA: TGTGCCAGCAGCCAATATATCGGGGGCCAAGAGACCCAGTACTTC. Protein product: CASSQYIGGQETQYF.

By sample fraction, this clonotype is large. The rearrangement joins TRBV18 to TRBJ1-2, with D possibly TRBD1 on 6 matching bases. This CDR3 has 15 residues. The V and J ends lost 8 bases and 7 bases respectively, with 23 bases between them. Germline CDR1 and CDR2: KGHSH and LQKENI. This CDR3 is CASTESQGIRGGYTF. CDR3 DNA: TGTGCCAGCACAGAATCCCAGGGGATCCGTGGTGGCTACACCTTC. The full variable domain, in which reference TRBV18 and TRBJ1-2 provide the parts outside the CDR3, is NAGVMQNPRHLVRRRGQEARLRCSPMKGHSHVYWYRQLPEEGLKFMVYLQKENIIDESGMPKERFSAEFPKEGPSILRIQQVVRGDSAAYFCASTESQGIRGGYTFGSGTRLTVV.

The chain is built from TRBV29-1 and TRBJ2-1; weak D call: TRBD2 (5 bases). The ends were cut back, 0 bases at V and 8 bases at J, with 17 bases in the middle. CDR1 is SQVTM, CDR2 ANQGSEA, per germline. CDR3 size: 15 residues. The CDR3 loop is CSVEDQLLVAYEQFF. CDR3 in DNA: TGCAGCGTTGAAGATCAGTTACTAGTGGCGTATGAGCAGTTCTTC.

This clonotype occurred a few times. The chain links TRBV11-1 to TRBJ2-7, with a tentative D call TRBD2 (5 bases). Trimming shortened V by 3 bases and J by 4 bases, and 25 bases separated the two germline ends. Germline loops: CDR1 SGHAT, CDR2 FQDESV (reference sequence). The CDR3 length is 18 residues. The CDR3 nucleotides read TGTGCCAGCAGCTTTGGCGCTAGAGGACTGCTCGACACTTACGAGCAGTACTTC. Translated, it gives CASSFGARGLLDTYEQYF.

V gene TRBV28 combines with J gene TRBJ2-2; TRBD2 might be the D (6 bases). The CDR3 spans 15 residues. Between the trimmed V and J ends, which lost 3 bases and 1 base, there was a span of 9 bases. Germline-derived CDR1 and CDR2 are MDHEN and SYDVKM. The CDR3, as DNA: TGTGCCAGCAGTTTCGAGGGAGGGAACACCGGGGAGCTGTTTTTT. It yields the protein CASSFEGGNTGELFF.

The chain uses TRBV20-1 and TRBJ2-1; weak D call: TRBD2 (6 bases). V dropped 6 bases and J dropped 4 bases, with 16 bases sitting between them. Germline V gene sequence: CDR1 DFQATT, CDR2 SNEGSKA (reference sequence). CDR3 length: 14 amino acids. The CDR3 is CSALGGDLYNEQFF. CDR3 nucleotide sequence: TGCAGTGCCCTCGGCGGGGATCTTTACAATGAGCAGTTCTTC.

A few counts support this clonotype. The chain combines TRBV7-2 with TRBJ2-7; 7 nucleotides agree with TRBD1. The trim removed 3 bases at V and 1 base at J, leaving 3 bases unmatched. Germline loops: CDR1 SGHTA, CDR2 FQGNSA. The CDR3 has 14 residues. The CDR3 nucleotides are TGTGCCAGCAGCTTCTACAGGGGTTCCTACGAGCAGTACTTC. As protein: CASSFYRGSYEQYF.

This sequence joins TRBV19 and TRBJ2-5; D possibly corresponds to TRBD1 (5 bases). This CDR3 contains 15 residues. The germline CDR1 and CDR2 sequences are LNHDA and SQIVND (reference sequence). This CDR3 is CPPKGFFQMQETQYF. DNA for the CDR3: TGTCCCCCGAAGGGGTTCTTTCAAATGCAAGAGACCCAGTACTTC.

The chain couples TRBV15 to TRBJ1-4; TRBD1 might be the D (5 bases). Trimming cost V 0 bases and J 3 bases, with 8 bases left between them. The CDR3 covers 15 residues. The germline gives CDR1 LNHNV, CDR2 YYDKDF (reference sequence). The DNA for the CDR3 is TGTGCCACCAGCAGAGATTTGGGGGCTAATGAAAAACTGTTTTTT. The encoded protein is CATSRDLGANEKLFF.

This clonotype has only one observation. The chain couples TRBV7-9 to TRBJ2-1; 9 nucleotides align to TRBD2. V was clipped by 3 bases and J by 7 bases; unmatched bases: 22. The CDR3 has 20 amino acids. CDR1 is SEHNR, CDR2 FQNEAQ, per germline (reference sequence). The CDR3 loop reads CASSFLGMRGRANGGNEQFF. The CDR3 DNA reads as TGTGCCAGCAGCTTCCTGGGGATGCGCGGGAGGGCCAACGGGGGGAATGAGCAGTTCTTC.